These T cell receptor beta chains were read from a single sample in a study of early T cells in non-severe SARS-CoV-2 infection. TCRdb re-derived calls from the 5' RACE reads in MiXCR, one entry per CDR3 protein. Of 40,000 to 55,000 distinct CDR3 sequences in the sample, around 7.8% were seen once. The sequenced sample consisted of whole blood. Receptors originate from an adult who was a healthcare worker with PCR-confirmed SARS-CoV-2 infection or an uninfected control (not recorded which). Each CDR3 is given with its conserved first and last residue. Fields, in order: clone size, V gene, CDR3 protein. Clone size is stated in some rows and not others, as once, few, many or a class when expanded.

>many|TRBV7-2
CASSLGPGGFGNIQYF
>many|TRBV5-1
CASSSGQEYNSPLHF
>few|TRBV18
CASFTIVGANSYEQYF
>few|TRBV12-5
CASGLAWGSGDRYNEQFF
>few|TRBV12-3/TRBV12-4
CASIPTGGGNTIYF
>.|TRBV12-3/TRBV12-4
CASSFNWVEAFF
>few|TRBV5-4
CASSLAADTQYF
>.|TRBV10-3
CAISDLELYGAQETQYF
>many|TRBV3-1
CASRPEDSYEQYF
>few|TRBV7-9
CASSLSLMEINYGYTF
>many|TRBV2
CASSGEAGDTIYF
>few|TRBV20-1
CSAPYTGTSGVNSGELFF
>medium-sized|TRBV7-9
CASSSQETQYF
>.|TRBV27
CASSLPYNNEQFF
>many|TRBV24-1
CATSDLSRPSYNEQFF
>many|TRBV6-1
CASSEGPGYPNEQFF